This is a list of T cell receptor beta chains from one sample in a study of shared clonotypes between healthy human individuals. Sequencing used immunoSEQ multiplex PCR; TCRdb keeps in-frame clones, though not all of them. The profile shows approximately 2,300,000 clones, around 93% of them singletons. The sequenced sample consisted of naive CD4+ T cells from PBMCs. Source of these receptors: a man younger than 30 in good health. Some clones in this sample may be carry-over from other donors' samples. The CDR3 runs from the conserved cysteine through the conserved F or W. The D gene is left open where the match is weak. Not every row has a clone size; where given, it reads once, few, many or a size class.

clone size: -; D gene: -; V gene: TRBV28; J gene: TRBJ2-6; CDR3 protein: CASLTGSGANVLTF; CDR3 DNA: TGTGCCAGCCTTACAGGCTCTGGGGCCAACGTCCTGACTTTC
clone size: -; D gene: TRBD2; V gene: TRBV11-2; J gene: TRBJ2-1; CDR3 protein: CASSSRTSGNEQFF; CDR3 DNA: TGTGCCAGCAGCTCAAGGACTAGCGGCAATGAGCAGTTCTTC
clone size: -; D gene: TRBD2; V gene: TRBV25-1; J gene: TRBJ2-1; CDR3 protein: CASSEREREWRNEQFF; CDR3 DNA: TGTGCCAGCAGTGAACGTGAGCGGGAGTGGCGGAATGAGCAGTTCTTC
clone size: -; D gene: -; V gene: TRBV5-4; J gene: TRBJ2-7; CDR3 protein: CASSSKGGQVIYEQYF; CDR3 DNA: TGTGCCAGCAGCTCAAAAGGGGGACAAGTGATCTACGAGCAGTACTTC
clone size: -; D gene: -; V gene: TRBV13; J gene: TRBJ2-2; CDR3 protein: CASSQYYGPGSNTGELFF; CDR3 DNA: TGTGCCAGCAGCCAATATTATGGGCCGGGATCGAACACCGGGGAGCTGTTTTTT
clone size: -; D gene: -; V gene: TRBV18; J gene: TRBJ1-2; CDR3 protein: CASSPDRKYGYTF; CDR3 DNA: TGTGCCAGCTCACCAGACAGGAAATATGGCTACACCTTC
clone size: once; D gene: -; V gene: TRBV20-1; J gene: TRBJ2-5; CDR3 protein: CSAHTETQYF; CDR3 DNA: TGCAGTGCGCACACAGAGACCCAGTACTTC
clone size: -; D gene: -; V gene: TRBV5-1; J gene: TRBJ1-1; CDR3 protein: CVSTNGRNTEAFF; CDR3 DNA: TGCGTCAGCACTAACGGGAGGAACACTGAAGCTTTCTTT
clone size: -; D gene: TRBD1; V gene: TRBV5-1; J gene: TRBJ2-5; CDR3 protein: CASHPDRGPQETQYF; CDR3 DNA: TGCGCCAGCCACCCCGACAGGGGTCCTCAAGAGACCCAGTACTTC
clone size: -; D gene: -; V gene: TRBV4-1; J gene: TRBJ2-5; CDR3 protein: CASSQMGIQETQYF; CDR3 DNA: TGCGCCAGCAGCCAAATGGGGATCCAAGAGACCCAGTACTTC
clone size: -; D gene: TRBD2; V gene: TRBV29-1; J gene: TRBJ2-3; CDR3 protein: CSGSGLGTDTQYF; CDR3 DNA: TGCAGCGGATCGGGACTAGGAACAGATACGCAGTATTTT
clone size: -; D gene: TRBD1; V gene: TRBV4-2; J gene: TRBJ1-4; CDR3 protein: CASSSGDSPNEKLFF; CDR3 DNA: TGTGCCAGCAGCTCCGGGGACAGTCCTAATGAAAAACTGTTTTTT
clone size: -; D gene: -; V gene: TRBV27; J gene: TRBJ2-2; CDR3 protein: CASSLPPGAGGELFF; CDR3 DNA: TGTGCCAGCAGTTTACCCCCAGGGGCAGGCGGGGAGCTGTTTTTT
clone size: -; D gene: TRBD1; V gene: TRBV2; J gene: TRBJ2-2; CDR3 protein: CASIESRGRTGELFF; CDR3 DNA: TGTGCCAGCATCGAATCCAGGGGGCGAACTGGGGAGCTGTTTTTT
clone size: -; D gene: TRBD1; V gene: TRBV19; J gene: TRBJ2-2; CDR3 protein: CASSKGQGDTGELFF; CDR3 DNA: TGTGCCAGTAGTAAGGGACAGGGAGACACCGGGGAGCTGTTTTTT
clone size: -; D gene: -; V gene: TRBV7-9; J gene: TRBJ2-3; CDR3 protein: CASSWRGNTQYF; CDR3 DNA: TGTGCCAGCAGCTGGAGGGGGAATACGCAGTATTTT
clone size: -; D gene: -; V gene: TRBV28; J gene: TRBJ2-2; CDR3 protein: CASSFGRVATGELFF; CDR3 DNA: TGTGCCAGCAGTTTCGGCAGGGTTGCCACCGGGGAGCTGTTTTTT
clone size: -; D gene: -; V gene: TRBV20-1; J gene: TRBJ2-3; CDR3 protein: CSAREIRQYF; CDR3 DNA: TGCAGTGCTAGAGAAATTCGGCAGTATTTT
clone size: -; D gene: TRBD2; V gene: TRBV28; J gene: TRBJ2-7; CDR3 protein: CASSPPGGIYEQYF; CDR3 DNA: TGTGCCAGCAGTCCACCGGGGGGGATCTACGAGCAGTACTTC
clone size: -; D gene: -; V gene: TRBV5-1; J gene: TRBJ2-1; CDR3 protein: CASSLGITYNEQFF; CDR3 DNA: TGCGCCAGCAGCTTGGGGATTACCTACAATGAGCAGTTCTTC
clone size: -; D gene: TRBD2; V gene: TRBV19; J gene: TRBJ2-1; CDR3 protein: CASSPASGSPSMGEQFF; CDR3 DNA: TGTGCCAGTAGCCCAGCTAGCGGATCACCCTCCATGGGTGAGCAGTTCTTC
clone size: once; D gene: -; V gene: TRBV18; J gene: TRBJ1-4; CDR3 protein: CASSPGTRNNEKLFF; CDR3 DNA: TGTGCCAGCTCACCAGGGACACGGAATAATGAAAAACTGTTTTTT
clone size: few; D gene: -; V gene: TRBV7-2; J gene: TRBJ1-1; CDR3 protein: CASSFRMNTEAFF; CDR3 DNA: TGTGCCAGCAGCTTCAGGATGAACACTGAAGCTTTCTTT
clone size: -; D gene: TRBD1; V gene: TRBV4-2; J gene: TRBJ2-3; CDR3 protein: CASSQGGRGSTDTQYF; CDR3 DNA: TGTGCCAGCAGCCAAGGGGGCAGGGGGTCCACAGATACGCAGTATTTT
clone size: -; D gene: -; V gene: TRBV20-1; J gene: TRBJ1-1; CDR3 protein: CSASRGTEAFF; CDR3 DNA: TGCAGTGCTAGTAGGGGGACTGAAGCTTTCTTT
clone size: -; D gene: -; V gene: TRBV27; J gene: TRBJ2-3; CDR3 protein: CASPLTDTQYF; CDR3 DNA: TGTGCCAGCCCTCTCACAGATACGCAGTATTTT
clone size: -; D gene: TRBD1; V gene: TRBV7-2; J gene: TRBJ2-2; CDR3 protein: CASSLFGTGIDGELFF; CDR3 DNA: TGTGCCAGCAGCTTATTTGGGACAGGGATTGACGGGGAGCTGTTTTTT
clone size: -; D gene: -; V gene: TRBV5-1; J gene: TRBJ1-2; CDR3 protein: CASSFGNLRGDYGYTF; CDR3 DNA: TGCGCCAGCAGCTTTGGAAACTTGCGGGGTGACTATGGCTACACCTTC
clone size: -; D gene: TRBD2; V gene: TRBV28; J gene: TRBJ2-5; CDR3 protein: CASISAGERSETQYF; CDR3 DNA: TGTGCCAGCATTTCGGCGGGAGAGAGGTCGGAGACCCAGTACTTC
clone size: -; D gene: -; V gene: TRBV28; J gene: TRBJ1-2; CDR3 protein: CASSLRGQGYTF; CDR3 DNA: TGTGCCAGCAGTTTGCGCGGACAAGGCTACACCTTC
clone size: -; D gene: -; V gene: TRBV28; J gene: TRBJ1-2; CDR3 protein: CASQAGSYGYTF; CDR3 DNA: TGTGCCAGCCAGGCGGGAAGCTATGGCTACACCTTC
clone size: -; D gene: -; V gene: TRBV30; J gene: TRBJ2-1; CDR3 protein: CAWRGSSPNEQFF; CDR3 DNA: TGTGCCTGGAGGGGGAGTTCCCCCAATGAGCAGTTCTTC
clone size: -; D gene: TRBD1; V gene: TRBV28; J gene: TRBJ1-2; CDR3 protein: CASRGTGFFYGYTF; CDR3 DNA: TGTGCCAGCAGAGGGACAGGATTTTTCTATGGCTACACCTTC
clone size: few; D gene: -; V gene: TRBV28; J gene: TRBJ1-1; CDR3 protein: CASSFTQGTEAFF; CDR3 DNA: TGTGCCAGCAGTTTTACACAAGGGACTGAAGCTTTCTTT
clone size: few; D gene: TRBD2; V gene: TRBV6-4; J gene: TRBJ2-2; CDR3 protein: CASSDRGLGTGELFF; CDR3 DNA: TGTGCCAGCAGTGACCGCGGACTAGGGACCGGGGAGCTGTTTTTT
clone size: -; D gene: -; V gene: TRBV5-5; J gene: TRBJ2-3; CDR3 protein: CASSLGDLDTQYF; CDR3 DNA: TGTGCCAGCAGCTTGGGGGACCTGGATACGCAGTATTTT
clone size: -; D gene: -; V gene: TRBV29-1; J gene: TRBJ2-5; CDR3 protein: CSVGTLVAETQYF; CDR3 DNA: TGCAGCGTGGGGACCTTGGTAGCAGAGACCCAGTACTTC
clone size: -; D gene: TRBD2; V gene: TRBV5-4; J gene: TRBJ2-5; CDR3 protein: CASSSSGTSGFQETQYF; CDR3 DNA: TGTGCCAGCAGCTCATCCGGGACTAGCGGATTCCAAGAGACCCAGTACTTC
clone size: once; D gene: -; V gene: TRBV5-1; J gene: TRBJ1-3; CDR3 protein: CASSLAIPGNTIYF; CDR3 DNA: TGCGCCAGCAGCTTGGCCATACCTGGAAACACCATATATTTT
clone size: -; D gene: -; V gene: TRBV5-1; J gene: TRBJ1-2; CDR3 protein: CASSTERRGHFGYTF; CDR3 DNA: TGCGCCAGCAGCACCGAAAGAAGGGGACACTTTGGCTACACCTTC
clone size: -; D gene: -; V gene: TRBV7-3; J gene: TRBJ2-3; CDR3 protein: CASSLSLDTQYF; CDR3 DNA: TGTGCCAGCAGCTTAAGCCTCGATACGCAGTATTTT
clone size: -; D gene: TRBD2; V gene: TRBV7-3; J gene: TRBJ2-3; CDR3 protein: CASSLYPLTSNTDTQYF; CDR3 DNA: TGTGCCAGCAGCTTATACCCGTTGACTAGCAACACAGATACGCAGTATTTT
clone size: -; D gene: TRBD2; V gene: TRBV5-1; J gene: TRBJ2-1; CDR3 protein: CASSPLAGARDEQFF; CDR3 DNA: TGCGCCAGCAGCCCCCTAGCGGGAGCCCGGGATGAGCAGTTCTTC
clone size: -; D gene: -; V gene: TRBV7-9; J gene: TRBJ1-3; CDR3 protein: CASSLVIQDTIYF; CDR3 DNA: TGTGCCAGCAGCTTAGTCATACAGGACACCATATATTTT
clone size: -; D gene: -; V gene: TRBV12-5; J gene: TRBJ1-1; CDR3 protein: CASGLEQDTEAFF; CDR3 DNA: TGTGCTAGTGGTTTAGAACAGGACACTGAAGCTTTCTTT
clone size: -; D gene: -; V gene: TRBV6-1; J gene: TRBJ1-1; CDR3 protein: CASSYREKAFF; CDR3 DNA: TGTGCCAGCAGTTACAGGGAGAAAGCTTTCTTT
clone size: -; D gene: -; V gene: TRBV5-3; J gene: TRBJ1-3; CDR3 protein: CARSPSRPDGPPSGNTIYF; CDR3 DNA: TGTGCCAGAAGCCCCTCGCGGCCAGACGGACCTCCCTCTGGAAACACCATATATTTT
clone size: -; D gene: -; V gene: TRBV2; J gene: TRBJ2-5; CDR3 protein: CASSEEGGSTETQYF; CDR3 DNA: TGTGCCAGCAGTGAGGAAGGAGGGTCGACGGAGACCCAGTACTTC
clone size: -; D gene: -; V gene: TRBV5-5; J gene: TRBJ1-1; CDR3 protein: CASSLAPGGNTEAFF; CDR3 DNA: TGTGCCAGCAGCTTGGCCCCGGGGGGAAACACTGAAGCTTTCTTT